This TCR beta chain stems from a study of blood T cells in healthy people across ages. Overall study findings and caveats: Since the PBMCs were unsorted, naive and antigen-experienced cells could not be conclusively compared. The authors considered diversity estimates from one million T cells to be underestimates.

After removal of 6 bases from V and 3 bases from J, the junction contained 9 bases not matched to a gene. Germline CDR1 WSHSY, CDR2 SAAADI. The CDR3 has 15 amino acids. This clonotype was counted ten times or more. Its specificity is unknown. Together with a sample-barcoded 5' primer, a J-beta primer mix was included in a second PCR lasting roughly 6 to 12 cycles. Every molecule of cDNA carried a tag from a template-switch adaptor with 12 random nucleotides. TCRdb reprocessed the 5' RACE reads via MiXCR and lists one record per CDR3 protein. The repertoire holds 1.5 million to 2 million distinct CDR3 sequences, with about 30% as singletons. PBMCs numbering at least 7 million were isolated per sample.

V gene TRBV10-2 combines with J gene TRBJ2-7; 9 bases agree with TRBD1. The receptor was derived from a woman in her thirties in good health. The specimen sequenced was blood. CDR3 amino acids: CASRPSGTGSYEQYF. CDR3 coding DNA: TGCGCCAGCAGGCCATCCGGGACAGGGAGCTACGAGCAGTACTTC.